This TCR beta chain appears in the sequencing data of a study of post-analysis software for immune sequencing data. Study context: Disease courses included relapsing-remitting, secondary progressive and progressive-relapsing multiple sclerosis.

Germline lookup yields CDR1 SNHLY and CDR2 FYNNEI. There are 13 residues in the CDR3. cDNA libraries for TCR beta contained unique molecular identifiers. The T cell input of about 1 to 10 million gave roughly 500,000 cDNA molecules. MiXCR was run by TCRdb on the PCR reads, yielding one entry per CDR3 protein. The data hold some 450,000 distinct CDR3 sequences, with roughly 45% observed a single time. Overall study results and limits: Patients had higher frequencies than controls of about five TRBV segments, including TRBV5-6, TRBV5-1 and TRBV20-1.

As for this clonotype: The antigen remains unidentified.

The sequence came from a girl aged 5-17 years with multiple sclerosis. Material for sequencing was blood. The chain employs TRBV2 and TRBJ2-4; D remains ambiguous. Matching the DNA end better, TRBJ2-7 makes the J call doubtful. This chain's CDR3 is CASSESPAYEQYF. The CDR3 DNA reads as TGTGCCAGCAGTGAAAGTCCCGCCTACGAGCAGTACTTC.